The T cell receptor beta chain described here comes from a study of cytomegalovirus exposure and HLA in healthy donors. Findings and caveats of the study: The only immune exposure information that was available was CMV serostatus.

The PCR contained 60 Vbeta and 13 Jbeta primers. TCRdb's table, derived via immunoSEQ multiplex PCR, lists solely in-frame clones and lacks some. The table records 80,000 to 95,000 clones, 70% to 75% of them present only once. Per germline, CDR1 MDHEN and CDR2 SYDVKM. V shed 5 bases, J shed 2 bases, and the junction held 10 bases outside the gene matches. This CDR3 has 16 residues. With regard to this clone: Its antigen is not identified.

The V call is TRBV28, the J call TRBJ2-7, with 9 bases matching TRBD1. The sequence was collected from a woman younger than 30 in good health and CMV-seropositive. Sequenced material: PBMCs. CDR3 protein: CASSETPGQGPYEQYF. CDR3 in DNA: TGTGCCAGCAGTGAAACCCCAGGACAGGGGCCCTACGAGCAGTACTTC.